This TCR beta chain was captured by sequencing in a study of blood T cells in healthy people across ages. Study-wide points: Leaving the PBMCs unsorted stopped any conclusive comparison of naive versus antigen-experienced cells. Whereas aged donors had fewer naive CD4+ cells, long-lived donors had more of them and higher diversity.

Combining a sample-barcoded 5' primer with a J-beta primer mix, a second PCR ran for 7 to 11 cycles. The study obtained at least 3 million CDR3-containing paired-end reads from every sample. TCRdb independently ran MiXCR on the 5' RACE reads; one entry per CDR3 protein. Of 550,000 to 750,000 distinct CDR3 sequences listed, roughly 21% are singletons. A word on this clonotype: Its antigen is currently unknown.

Each individual donor underwent a draw of ten milliliters of peripheral blood. The germline CDR1 and CDR2 sequences are MNHNY and SVGAGI (reference sequence). V lost 6 bases, J lost 0 bases, and 15 bases lay in between. This CDR3 spans 16 amino acids. The rearrangement links TRBV6-6 to TRBJ2-1; D remains ambiguous. Sequencing was done on a sample of blood. The receptor comes from a man in his 70s in good health. CDR3 sequence (DNA): TGTGCCAGCAGCCCCTGGGCCACCTCCTCCTACAATGAGCAGTTCTTC. It encodes CASSPWATSSYNEQFF.